This T cell receptor (beta chain) was obtained from a study of blood T cells in healthy people across ages. Study-wide results and limits: Expanded clonotype shifts may have been confounded, as the donors had an unknown CMV status.

This clonotype was counted a few times. Antigen: not known. Together with a sample-barcoded 5' primer, a J-beta primer mix was included in a second PCR lasting roughly 6 to 12 cycles. Via MiXCR, TCRdb re-called the 5' RACE reads, giving one row per CDR3 protein. The table shows about 1,600,000 distinct CDR3 sequences, with about 43% occurring only once. CDR3 length equals 14 residues. Trimming removed 7 bases at V and 1 base at J, with 12 bases between. Germline CDR1 is MDHEN and CDR2 is SYDVKM. This chain uses TRBV28 with TRBJ2-3; no firm D call. Sequencing input: blood. This TCR was sampled from a woman aged 18-29 years in good health. CDR3 sequence reads: CASTGLRGTDTQYF. Written as DNA, the CDR3 is TGTGCCAGCACCGGCCTTAGGGGCACAGATACGCAGTATTTT.